The 18 T cell receptor beta chains below come from one sample, sequenced in a study of chemoradiotherapy in HPV16-positive cancers. TCRdb's table, derived via immunoSEQ multiplex PCR, lists solely in-frame clones and lacks some. The sample shows 12,000 or so clones, roughly 78% of them seen only once. The material was obtained from a patient who underwent chemoradiotherapy. All receptors come from a human donor with HPV-associated anogenital cancer.

In this sample, this clone turned up a few times. Other DNA sequences of this sample code for an identical CDR3. The gene calls are TRBV7-2 and TRBJ1-5; no clear D. This CDR3 spans 13 amino acids. Germline V lookup: CDR1 SGHTA, CDR2 FQGNSA. V lost 2 bases and J lost 4, with 6 bases in between. CDR3 sequence: CASSLRGNQPQHF. CDR3 DNA sequence: TGTGCCAGCAGCTTACGAGGGAATCAGCCCCAGCATTTT.

The CDR3 coding sequence is TGTGCCAGCAGCTCCCCTTGGGAGGGTTCGTCGGTAGAGACCCAGTACTTC. Translation gives CASSSPWEGSSVETQYF. This rearrangement joins TRBV5-4 to TRBJ2-5; TRBD2 matches 7 bases. Germline V lookup: CDR1 SGHNT, CDR2 YYREEE (reference sequence). The V and J ends lost 3 bases and 4 bases, in that order; junction bases with no gene match: 15. This CDR3 contains 17 residues.

V is TRBV6-6 and J is TRBJ1-2; tentative D call: TRBD1 (5 bases). V was clipped by 6 bases and J by 8 bases, with 10 bases between them. The CDR3 is 11 residues long. Germline V gives CDR1 MNHNY, CDR2 SVGAGI (reference sequence). Here the CDR3 DNA reads TGTGCCAGCAGAGATAGGGGCGGCTACACCTTC. It encodes CASRDRGGYTF.

The V call is TRBV9, the J call TRBJ1-1; D call uncertain. CDR1 and CDR2 (germline): SGDLS, YYNGEE. The CDR3 spans 13 residues. V gave up 3 bases and J gave up 0 bases, with 6 bases separating them. The CDR3 reads CASSARLNTEAFF. CDR3 sequence (DNA): TGTGCCAGCAGCGCTAGACTGAACACTGAAGCTTTCTTT.

This clone is a singleton in its sample. The CDR3 sequence is CASAEGPLDSGNTIYF. In DNA, the CDR3 is TGCGCCAGCGCTGAGGGGCCGCTCGACTCTGGAAACACCATATATTTT. The chain has TRBV5-1 and TRBJ1-3, with D possibly TRBD1 on 5 matching bases. CDR3 length: 16 amino acids. Germline CDR1 and CDR2: SGHRS and YFSETQ. Trimming left V 7 bases short and J 0 bases short, with 17 bases between.

This chain connects TRBV5-4 to TRBJ2-5; D uncertain. V gave up 0 bases and J gave up 4 bases, with 10 bases separating them. CDR3 length: 14 amino acids. Germline lookup yields CDR1 SGHNT and CDR2 YYREEE (reference sequence). The CDR3 region has the DNA TGTGCCAGCAGCTTGGCCCCAGAACGAGAGACCCAGTACTTC. It specifies CASSLAPERETQYF. The full variable domain, its missing parts supplied by reference TRBV5-4 and TRBJ2-5, is ETGVTQSPTHLIKTRGQQVTLRCSSQSGHNTVSWYQQALGQGPQFIFQYYREEENGRGNFPPRFSGLQFPNYSSELNVNALELDDSALYLCASSLAPERETQYFGPGTRLLVL.

The chain has TRBV6-1 and TRBJ2-7, with D uncertain. In germline, CDR1 is MNHNS, CDR2 SASEGT. The CDR3 runs to 14 residues. V shed 6 bases and J shed 2 bases, with 14 bases lying between them. The CDR3 loop is CASRHQDGPYEQYF. In nucleotides, the CDR3 is TGTGCCAGCAGGCACCAGGACGGACCCTACGAGCAGTACTTC.

The rearrangement uses TRBV7-2 and TRBJ1-1; no reliable D call. This CDR3 is 13 amino acids long. Germline lookup yields CDR1 SGHTA and CDR2 FQGNSA. Trimming shortened V by 0 bases and J by 9 bases, and 11 bases separated the two germline ends. The CDR3 sequence is CASSLAFPSQAFF. CDR3 DNA sequence: TGTGCCAGCAGCTTAGCATTTCCGAGTCAAGCTTTCTTT.

The genes are TRBV18 and TRBJ2-7; 7 bases agree with TRBD1. The length of the CDR3 is 13 residues. V was pared by 3 bases and J by 3 bases, with 2 bases of the junction left unmatched. Germline loops: CDR1 KGHSH, CDR2 LQKENI. The CDR3 sequence is CASSPSGGYEQYF. DNA for the CDR3: TGTGCCAGCTCACCGTCAGGGGGCTACGAGCAGTACTTC.

The rearrangement links TRBV6-6 to TRBJ2-2; TRBD2 agrees at 7 bases. The germline V gene has CDR1 MNHNY and CDR2 SVGAGI (reference sequence). V was clipped by 0 bases and J by 6 bases; unmatched bases: 1. The CDR3 length is 14 residues. CDR3 nucleotide sequence: TGTGCCAGCAGTTACTCGGGGGGGGCCGGGGAGCTGTTTTTT. Protein sequence: CASSYSGGAGELFF.

This chain joins TRBV4-2 and TRBJ1-6, with D unresolved. CDR1 and CDR2 (germline): LGHNA, YNFKEQ. The CDR3 length is 18 residues. V gave up 0 bases and J gave up 0 bases, with 12 bases separating them. The CDR3 here is CASSQDAEVGSYNSPLHF. CDR3 sequence (DNA): TGTGCCAGCAGCCAAGACGCGGAGGTCGGCTCCTATAATTCACCCCTCCACTTT.

The V gene is TRBV7-3, the J gene TRBJ1-5; D not certain. This CDR3 is built from 11 residues. V lost 3 bases, J lost 4 bases, and 1 base lay in between. The germline V gene has CDR1 SGHTA and CDR2 FQGTGA. CDR3: CASSFNQPQHF. The CDR3 DNA is TGTGCCAGCAGCTTTAATCAGCCCCAGCATTTT.

The V and J genes are TRBV6-1 and TRBJ1-3; D not certain. The germline V gene has CDR1 MNHNS and CDR2 SASEGT. With 6 bases removed from V and 4 bases from J, the gap between germline ends came to 16 bases. This CDR3 spans 15 amino acids. CDR3 bases: TGTGCCAGCAGCCTAACCGGACTGAAAGGAAACACCATATATTTT. It specifies CASSLTGLKGNTIYF.

This rearrangement joins TRBV10-3 to TRBJ2-6; TRBD1 matches 9 bases. The ends lost 7 bases at V and 0 bases at J; junction bases unmatched: 10. Germline loops: CDR1 ENHRY, CDR2 SYGVKD. The CDR3 is 18 amino acids. The CDR3 coding sequence is TGTGCCATCAAACCTCCGGGACAGGGTGTCTCTGGGGCCAACGTCCTGACTTTC. Translating gives CAIKPPGQGVSGANVLTF.

The chain is built from TRBV6-1 and TRBJ1-3; possible D gene TRBD1, 5 bases. V was shortened by 6 bases and J by 1 base, with 7 bases between the two germline ends. Germline loops: CDR1 MNHNS, CDR2 SASEGT. This CDR3 spans 13 amino acids. DNA of the CDR3: TGTGCCAGCAGATCAGGGTCTGGAAACACCATATATTTT. Translation: CASRSGSGNTIYF.

The J gene is TRBJ1-6, the V gene TRBV7-2, with 7 bases lining up with TRBD1. J gave up 0 bases and V 1 base, and 6 bases lay outside the gene matches. Germline V lookup: CDR1 SGHTA, CDR2 FQGNSA. The CDR3 has 18 amino acids. CDR3 in amino acids: CASSLDRGWSSYNSPLHF. Written as DNA, the CDR3 is TGTGCCAGCAGCTTAGACAGGGGATGGTCCTCCTATAATTCACCCCTCCACTTT.

The J gene is TRBJ2-2, the V gene TRBV4-3; possible D gene TRBD2, 7 bases. Germline-derived CDR1 and CDR2 are LGHNA and YSLEER. V was shortened by 0 bases and J by 7 bases, with 15 bases between the two germline ends. This CDR3 region has 16 residues. The CDR3 DNA follows: TGCGCCAGCAGCCAAGATCTGGCGGGGGCGGGCGGGGAGCTGTTTTTT. It specifies CASSQDLAGAGGELFF.

This clone was observed a handful of times. The chain couples TRBV6-4 to TRBJ1-2; D perhaps matches TRBD1 (6 bases). V lost 7 bases and J lost 6, with 18 bases in between. The CDR3 spans 14 residues. Germline V gives CDR1 MRHNA, CDR2 SNTAGT. The CDR3 DNA reads TGTGCCAGCAACCCGGGACAAGGGATTGATGGCTACACCTTC. As protein: CASNPGQGIDGYTF.